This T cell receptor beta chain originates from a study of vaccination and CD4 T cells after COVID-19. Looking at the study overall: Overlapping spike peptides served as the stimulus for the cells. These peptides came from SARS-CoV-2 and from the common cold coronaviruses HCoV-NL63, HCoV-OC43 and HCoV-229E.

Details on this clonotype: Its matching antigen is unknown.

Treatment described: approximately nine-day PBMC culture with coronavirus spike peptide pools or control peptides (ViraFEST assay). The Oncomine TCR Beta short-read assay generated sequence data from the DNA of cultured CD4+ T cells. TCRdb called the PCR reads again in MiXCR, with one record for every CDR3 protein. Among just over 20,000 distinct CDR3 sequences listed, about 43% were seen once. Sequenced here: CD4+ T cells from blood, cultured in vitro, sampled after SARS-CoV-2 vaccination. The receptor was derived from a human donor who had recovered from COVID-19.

CDR3 nucleotides: TGTGCCAGCAGTTACGGTCCCCGGTCCGAAGCTTTCTTT. It encodes CASSYGPRSEAFF. The genes are TRBV6-2 or TRBV6-3 and TRBJ1-1, with no clear D. V lost 2 bases to trimming and J lost 8 bases, with 12 bases between them. CDR1 is MNHEY and CDR2 is SVGEGT in the germline V gene. The CDR3 consists of 13 residues.